This T cell receptor (beta chain) is drawn from a study of blood T cell repertoires in COVID-19. The CDR3 is 12 residues long. With 8 bases removed from V and 7 bases from J, the gap between germline ends came to 15 bases. Looked up from germline, CDR1 is SQVTM and CDR2 is ANQGSEA. Clones were sequenced by immunoSEQ multiplex PCR, and TCRdb holds only the in-frame ones, with some missing. The table includes hundreds of thousands of clones, more than 75% detected once. The receptor was derived from a woman aged 30 to 39 who had recovered from COVID-19. This chain connects TRBV29-1 to TRBJ2-1; D is possibly TRBD2 (5 bases). Sequenced material: PBMCs or T cells enriched from blood (not recorded which). This chain's CDR3 is CSSRGSANEQFF. The CDR3, as DNA: TGCAGCTCTAGAGGTAGCGCAAATGAGCAGTTCTTC.